The following is a TCR beta chain sequence with its context. What it binds is not known. At the DNA level, this CDR3 is encoded by other sequences in the same sample as well. This entry comes from a study of shared clonotypes between healthy human individuals. General study findings and limits: The naive CD4 repertoires of a handful of donors were compared, and approximately 4.7% of clonotypes were shared. Donor scarcity curtailed the genetic and exposure-history diversity represented herein.

Trimming removed 5 bases from V and 3 bases from J; junction bases left unmatched: 3. In germline, CDR1 is SGHAT, CDR2 FQNNGV. The CDR3 has 13 residues. Repertoires were generated with immunoSEQ multiplex PCR, while TCRdb's copy carries only in-frame clones and drops some. The data show millions of clones, roughly 94% seen once. Naive CD8 cells, CD45RO-negative and positively selected for CCR7, excluded terminally differentiated effector memory CD45RA+ cells. The clonotype originates from a man younger than 35 in good health. Sequenced input: naive CD8+ T cells sorted from blood. This chain uses TRBV11-2 with TRBJ2-7, with TRBD1 matching over 8 bases. CDR3 DNA sequence: TGTGCCAGCAGCCTGGGGACAGGCTACGAGCAGTACTTC. Translated: CASSLGTGYEQYF.